These 12 T cell receptor beta chains were all obtained from the same sample, sequenced in a study of blood T cell repertoires in COVID-19. TCRdb keeps only in-frame clones here, not all; method: immunoSEQ multiplex PCR. Among under 150,000 clones listed, 85% were seen once. Sequencing was carried out using peripheral blood. These receptors were taken from an elderly man with acute or convalescent COVID-19.

The genes are TRBV28 and TRBJ2-6, with a tentative D call TRBD2 (5 bases). Germline V gives CDR1 MDHEN, CDR2 SYDVKM. Trimming stripped 5 bases from V and 7 bases from J, with 18 bases between. This CDR3 is built from 16 residues. As DNA, the CDR3 is TGTGCCAGCAGTCGACCCACAATCAGCGGCGCCAACGTCCTGACTTTC. Protein sequence: CASSRPTISGANVLTF.

The gene calls are TRBV7-2 and TRBJ2-1; 8 bases are a match to TRBD2. CDR1 and CDR2 from the germline V gene are SGHTA and FQGNSA. With V trimmed by 1 base and J by 5 bases, 7 bases remained unmatched. The CDR3 is made up of 16 amino acids. The CDR3 spells CASSLGGLGLNNEQFF. CDR3 coding DNA: TGTGCCAGCAGCTTAGGGGGACTAGGACTGAACAATGAGCAGTTCTTC.

V and J are TRBV5-5 and TRBJ1-5; D is unclear. This CDR3 has 15 residues. Between the trimmed V and J ends, which lost 6 bases and 1 base, there was a span of 14 bases. CDR1 SGHKS and CDR2 YYEKEE come from the germline V gene (reference sequence). CDR3 sequence: CASTGGVGSNQPQHF. The CDR3 coding sequence is TGTGCCAGCACCGGAGGAGTGGGGAGCAATCAGCCCCAGCATTTT.

A word on this clone: The same CDR3 also results from other DNA sequences found in this sample. The chain is built from TRBV7-2 and TRBJ1-2, with TRBD1 identical over 7 bases. CDR1 SGHTA and CDR2 FQGNSA come from the germline V gene. J was trimmed by 4 bases and V by 0 bases; bases with no gene match: 5. The CDR3 extends over 15 amino acids. The CDR3 nucleotides are TGTGCCAGCAGCTTAGCAGGGGGCGCGGGCTATGGCTACACCTTC. The encoded protein is CASSLAGGAGYGYTF.

In its sample, this clone was seen a few times. The genes are TRBV5-1 and TRBJ1-5; the D gene is possibly TRBD1 (6 bases). Between the trimmed V and J ends, which lost 5 bases and 5 bases, there was a span of 17 bases. The CDR3 sequence is 15 residues long. CDR1 and CDR2 from the germline V gene are SGHRS and YFSETQ. The CDR3 region has the DNA TGCGCCAGCAGGGGGCGGGGGCGCGTTTATCAGCCCCAGCATTTT. It encodes CASRGRGRVYQPQHF.

This rearrangement joins TRBV4-3 to TRBJ2-1, with TRBD2 matching over 14 bases. Germline lookup yields CDR1 LGHNA and CDR2 YSLEER. J gave up 9 bases and V 1 base, and 5 bases lay outside the gene matches. This CDR3 has 16 amino acids. The CDR3 loop reads CASSQGATSGRGEQFF. In DNA form, the CDR3 reads TGCGCCAGCAGCCAAGGGGCGACTAGCGGGAGGGGTGAGCAGTTCTTC.

This clone was seen a single time. V gene TRBV9 combines with J gene TRBJ2-1, with 8 bases aligning to TRBD2. Germline CDR1 SGDLS, CDR2 YYNGEE. This CDR3 spans 15 amino acids. The V gene end was trimmed by 0 bases and the J gene end by 7 bases; junction bases not matched to a gene: 6. The CDR3 here is CASSVGGGPVNEQFF. The CDR3 DNA reads as TGTGCCAGCAGCGTAGGCGGGGGGCCAGTAAATGAGCAGTTCTTC.

The chain has TRBV18 and TRBJ2-7; 11 bases match TRBD1. The length of the CDR3 is 14 residues. Losses at the gene ends were 4 bases for V and 4 bases for J; bases not matched to a gene: 3. Germline lookup yields CDR1 KGHSH and CDR2 LQKENI. The CDR3 DNA is TGTGCCAGCTCACAGGACAGGGGGCTGTACGAGCAGTACTTC. This encodes CASSQDRGLYEQYF.

This clone has just one count. V gene TRBV6-5 combines with J gene TRBJ1-1; D unclear. CDR3 length equals 12 residues. The V end lost 4 bases, the J end lost 4 bases, and 7 bases lay between the germline ends. The germline CDR1 and CDR2 sequences are MNHEY and SVGAGI. CDR3 residues: CASSLRGTEAFF. For the CDR3, the DNA is TGTGCCAGCAGTTTAAGAGGCACTGAAGCTTTCTTT.

This CDR3 reads CASSRGGSTDTQYF. The CDR3 region has the DNA TGTGCCAGCAGTAGGGGAGGTAGCACAGATACGCAGTATTTT. This sequence joins TRBV6-5 and TRBJ2-3; the D gene is possibly TRBD2 (6 bases). The length of the CDR3 is 14 residues. The germline CDR1 and CDR2 sequences are MNHEY and SVGAGI. Trimming took 5 bases from V and 0 from J, leaving 9 bases between them.

The gene calls are TRBV20-1 and TRBJ1-2; D is perhaps TRBD1 (5 bases). The CDR3 has 14 amino acids. CDR1 is DFQATT, CDR2 SNEGSKA, per germline (reference sequence). V lost 3 bases, J lost 1 base, and 12 bases lay in between. The CDR3 nucleotides are TGCAGTGCTAGTCTTTTGACAGTTAACTATGGCTACACCTTC. Translation: CSASLLTVNYGYTF.

The chain joins TRBV18 to TRBJ1-2; no definite D call. Trimming stripped 8 bases from V and 0 bases from J, with 19 bases between. CDR1 and CDR2 from the germline V gene are KGHSH and LQKENI. The CDR3 contains 16 residues. CDR3 protein: CASLGRPLPSNYGYTF. As DNA, the CDR3 is TGTGCCAGCCTAGGGAGACCACTACCGTCTAACTATGGCTACACCTTC.